The next 29 T cell receptor beta chains were all read from a single sample in a study of shared clonotypes between healthy human individuals. Sequencing was performed with immunoSEQ multiplex PCR; in TCRdb, only in-frame clones are kept and a portion is missing. The sample contains 330,000 or so clones, over 70% of which appear only once. Sequences were obtained from memory CD4+ T cells sorted from blood. Subset: CD45RA-negative fraction. All receptors derive from a man aged 25 to 45 in good health.

This clone is a singleton in its sample. The rearrangement links TRBV28 to TRBJ2-1; TRBD2 matches 8 bases. This CDR3 is built from 13 residues. Germline CDR1 and CDR2: MDHEN and SYDVKM. V was pared by 8 bases and J by 6 bases, with 6 bases of the junction left unmatched. The CDR3 nucleotides read TGTGCCAGCGGGACCGGGACTAGCAATGAGCAGTTCTTC. It codes for CASGTGTSNEQFF.

This chain links TRBV7-2 with TRBJ2-3, with D tentatively TRBD1 (6 bases). This CDR3 has 14 amino acids. The ends were cut back, 3 bases at V and 2 bases at J, with 9 bases in the middle. CDR1 is SGHTA and CDR2 is FQGNSA in the germline V gene. The CDR3 region has the DNA TGTGCCAGCAGCTTCGGACAGAACACAGATACGCAGTATTTT. Translating gives CASSFGQNTDTQYF.

The chain joins TRBV5-6 to TRBJ2-7; 8 bases line up with TRBD2. CDR3 size: 15 residues. Losses at the gene ends were 0 bases for V and 3 bases for J; bases not matched to a gene: 5. Germline V lookup: CDR1 SGHDT, CDR2 YYEEEE. The CDR3 bases are TGTGCCAGCAGCTTGGGGACTAGCCGTGGCTACGAGCAGTACTTC. It yields the protein CASSLGTSRGYEQYF.

The V call is TRBV18, the J call TRBJ2-1; perhaps TRBD2 as D (6 bases). The CDR3 has 13 amino acids. Germline V gene lookup returns CDR1 KGHSH and CDR2 LQKENI. V was trimmed by 6 bases and J by 1 base, leaving 7 bases between them. This CDR3 is CASSGGSYNEQFF. The DNA of the CDR3 is TGTGCCAGCTCGGGGGGTTCCTACAATGAGCAGTTCTTC.

This clone turned up a few times. V gene TRBV5-1 combines with J gene TRBJ2-2; no definite D call. This CDR3 region has 15 residues. The germline CDR1 and CDR2 sequences are SGHRS and YFSETQ. The V end lost 0 bases, the J end lost 5 bases, and 11 bases lay between the germline ends. The CDR3, as DNA: TGCGCCAGCAGCTTGGGGCTAGGTATGACCGGGGAGCTGTTTTTT. It translates to CASSLGLGMTGELFF.

V is TRBV5-4 and J is TRBJ2-7; 9 bases align to TRBD1. This CDR3 contains 13 residues. V trimming: 4 bases; J trimming: 6 bases; junction bases outside the gene matches: 5. The germline gives CDR1 SGHNT, CDR2 YYREEE (reference sequence). CDR3 bases: TGTGCCAGCAGCCGGGACAGGGAAGGCGAGCAGTACTTC. This codes for CASSRDREGEQYF.

The chain links TRBV11-3 to TRBJ2-1; the match to TRBD2 covers 9 bases. J was trimmed by 7 bases and V by 3 bases; bases with no gene match: 10. Per the germline V gene, CDR1 is SGHNT and CDR2 is YENEEA. The CDR3 contains 16 residues. CDR3 protein: CASSLGGRADVNEQFF. As DNA, the CDR3 is TGTGCCAGCAGCTTGGGCGGGAGGGCCGACGTGAATGAGCAGTTCTTC. The variable domain in full, completed from reference TRBV11-3 and TRBJ2-1, reads EAGVVQSPRYKIIEKKQPVAFWCNPISGHNTLYWYLQNLGQGPELLIRYENEEAVDDSQLPKDRFSAERLKGVDSTLKIQPAELGDSAVYLCASSLGGRADVNEQFFGPGTRLTVL.

The J gene is TRBJ2-2, the V gene TRBV5-1; the match to TRBD2 covers 8 bases. The ends lost 3 bases at V and 4 bases at J; junction bases unmatched: 5. Germline-derived CDR1 and CDR2 are SGHRS and YFSETQ. The CDR3 has 15 residues. The CDR3 here is CASSSSGSSTGELFF. The CDR3 DNA sequence: TGCGCCAGCAGCTCCAGCGGGAGTAGCACCGGGGAGCTGTTTTTT.

The chain joins TRBV6-1 to TRBJ2-1; D unclear. The V end lost 4 bases, the J end lost 3 bases, and 16 bases lay between the germline ends. This CDR3 is built from 16 residues. CDR1 MNHNS and CDR2 SASEGT come from the germline V gene. The CDR3 is CASSGARTALYNEQFF. The DNA for the CDR3 is TGTGCCAGCAGTGGGGCCCGAACGGCTCTCTACAATGAGCAGTTCTTC.

The chain carries TRBV28 and TRBJ1-4, with D possibly matching TRBD1 (6 bases). CDR1 is MDHEN, CDR2 SYDVKM, per germline. This CDR3 region has 14 residues. Trimming stripped 6 bases from V and 2 bases from J, with 10 bases between. CDR3: CASREGGTNEKLFF. CDR3 in DNA: TGTGCCAGCAGAGAGGGGGGGACTAATGAAAAACTGTTTTTT.

The chain joins TRBV4-3 to TRBJ2-1; maybe TRBD1 (5 bases). The CDR3 sequence is 15 residues long. Germline values: CDR1 LGHNA, CDR2 YSLEER. Trimming pared 3 bases from V and 4 bases from J, leaving 13 bases between. CDR3 region: CASSQEHQGYNEQFF. DNA of the CDR3: TGCGCCAGCAGCCAGGAACATCAGGGATACAATGAGCAGTTCTTC.

V is TRBV2 and J is TRBJ2-7, with D unclear. The CDR3 length is 11 residues. Trimming left V 8 bases short and J 6 bases short, with 11 bases between. Germline V gene data show CDR1 as SNHLY and CDR2 as FYNNEI. This CDR3 is CASSTSSEQYF. The CDR3 coding sequence is TGTGCCAGCTCTACCTCGTCCGAGCAGTACTTC.

This clone is labeled as medium-sized. This chain connects TRBV7-2 to TRBJ1-5; unclear D gene. V shed 3 bases and J shed 7 bases, with 13 bases lying between them. The germline V gene has CDR1 SGHTA and CDR2 FQGNSA. This CDR3 region has 14 residues. The DNA for the CDR3 is TGTGCCAGCAGCTTGTCCGTCTCCGAACAGCCCCAGCATTTT. This sequence encodes CASSLSVSEQPQHF.

The rearrangement links TRBV9 to TRBJ2-2; D not certain. The ends were cut back, 4 bases at V and 7 bases at J, with 11 bases in the middle. Germline V gives CDR1 SGDLS, CDR2 YYNGEE. The CDR3 is 13 amino acids. Written as DNA, the CDR3 is TGTGCCAGCAGCCGCGATGGTGGCGGGGAGCTGTTTTTT. This encodes CASSRDGGGELFF.

This clone was seen at least ten times. This sequence joins TRBV21-1 and TRBJ2-2. TRBV21-1 is noted as a pseudogene. The CDR3 covers 14 residues. Here the CDR3 reads CASSKKGDTGELFF. CDR3 DNA sequence: TGTGCCAGCAGCAAAAAGGGCGACACCGGGGAGCTGTTTTTT.

This clone has only a few counts. This chain links TRBV19 with TRBJ2-1; TRBD2 matches at 9 bases. The J segment lost 5 bases and the V segment lost 3 bases, leaving 11 bases of the junction unmatched. The CDR3 length is 17 residues. Per the germline V gene, CDR1 is LNHDA and CDR2 is SQIVND (reference sequence). The CDR3 DNA sequence: TGTGCCAGTAGTATTGGTGTTAGCGGGAGAGGGGACAATGAGCAGTTCTTC. As protein: CASSIGVSGRGDNEQFF.

The rearrangement joins TRBV25-1 to TRBJ2-5; the match to TRBD2 covers 13 bases. V lost 6 bases and J lost 4; bases outside the gene matches: 14. Per the germline V gene, CDR1 is MGHDK and CDR2 is SYGVNS. The CDR3 totals 18 residues. This CDR3 is CASRERSPGTSGIETQYF. DNA for the CDR3: TGTGCCAGCAGGGAACGTTCCCCGGGGACTAGCGGGATAGAGACCCAGTACTTC.

This clone was detected only once. V usage is TRBV10-3 and J usage is TRBJ2-5, with D uncertain. CDR3 length: 12 residues. Per the germline V gene, CDR1 is ENHRY and CDR2 is SYGVKD. V was pared by 3 bases and J by 5 bases, with 7 bases between. CDR3 amino acids: CAISEGSETQYF. In DNA form, the CDR3 reads TGTGCCATCAGTGAAGGGTCGGAGACCCAGTACTTC.

Comment on this clone: The germline gene is not matched at one end of the junction; a read error may be the cause. The rearrangement joins TRBV7-9 to TRBJ2-3, with TRBD2 identical over 14 bases. The CDR3 sequence is 15 residues long. Per the germline V gene, CDR1 is SEHNR and CDR2 is FQNEAQ (reference sequence). The CDR3 sequence is CASSSGGLAGERWHF. For the CDR3, the DNA is TGTGCCAGCAGCTCGGGGGGACTAGCGGGAGAGAGATGGCATTTT.

This clone came up a few times. Additional DNA sequences in this sample encode the identical CDR3. The chain has TRBV7-9 and TRBJ2-3; D is unclear. The germline gives CDR1 SEHNR, CDR2 FQNEAQ (reference sequence). Trimming shortened V by 1 base and J by 3 bases, and 8 bases separated the two germline ends. CDR3 size: 14 residues. For the CDR3, the DNA is TGTGCCAGCAGCTTAGGATTAGCTACAGATACGCAGTATTTT. Translation: CASSLGLATDTQYF.

The rearrangement joins TRBV7-2 to TRBJ2-7, with D perhaps TRBD2 (5 bases). CDR1 SGHTA and CDR2 FQGNSA come from the germline V gene. V was trimmed by 5 bases and J by 6 bases, leaving 23 bases between them. The CDR3 has 16 residues. In DNA form, the CDR3 reads TGTGCCAGCAGCCCCCGGGGTGGGGATCGCTCGTCCGAGCAGTACTTC. This encodes CASSPRGGDRSSEQYF.

This chain joins TRBV7-2 and TRBJ2-7; 8 bases are a match to TRBD1. The ends lost 4 bases at V and 5 bases at J; junction bases unmatched: 7. The germline V gene has CDR1 SGHTA and CDR2 FQGNSA. The CDR3 spans 14 residues. Written as DNA, the CDR3 is TGTGCCAGCAGCTCCTATACGACAGGGGACGAGCAGTACTTC. Translated: CASSSYTTGDEQYF.

This clone appeared a single time. This chain links TRBV14 with TRBJ2-7, with D hard to call. Trimming removed 2 bases from V and 6 bases from J, with 11 bases in between. In germline, CDR1 is SGHDN, CDR2 FVKESK. The CDR3 loop spans 13 amino acids. The CDR3 loop is CASSQLGLGEQYF. Written as DNA, the CDR3 is TGTGCCAGCAGCCAACTAGGGTTAGGCGAGCAGTACTTC.

This clone was observed a handful of times. This chain links TRBV15 with TRBJ2-2; the match to TRBD1 covers 8 bases. The length of the CDR3 is 15 residues. Per the germline V gene, CDR1 is LNHNV and CDR2 is YYDKDF (reference sequence). J gave up 4 bases and V 5 bases, and 6 bases lay outside the gene matches. In DNA form, the CDR3 reads TGTGCCACCAGCCGATCAGGGGGCCTCACCGGGGAGCTGTTTTTT. Amino acids: CATSRSGGLTGELFF. Drawing the rest from reference TRBV15 and TRBJ2-2, the complete variable domain is DAMVIQNPRYQVTQFGKPVTLSCSQTLNHNVMYWYQQKSSQAPKLLFHYYDKDFNNEADTPDNFQSRRPNTSFCFLDIRSPGLGDTAMYLCATSRSGGLTGELFFGEGSRLTVL.

This rearrangement joins TRBV18 to TRBJ2-1; TRBD2 is a possible D gene (7 bases). With 0 bases removed from V and 10 bases from J, the gap between germline ends came to 16 bases. The germline gives CDR1 KGHSH, CDR2 LQKENI. The CDR3 is made up of 15 amino acids. CDR3 bases: TGTGCCAGCTCACCACCGGGGGGGGCTTCGGAAGAGCAGTTCTTC. It is translated as CASSPPGGASEEQFF.

This clone was detected once. The chain couples TRBV27 to TRBJ2-1; 11 bases map to TRBD2. V trimming: 1 base; J trimming: 7 bases; junction bases outside the gene matches: 9. This CDR3 contains 17 residues. Germline loops: CDR1 MNHEY, CDR2 SMNVEV (reference sequence). The CDR3, as DNA: TGTGCCAGCAGTTTATTATTAGCGGGAGGGCCGCGGAATGAGCAGTTCTTC. It is translated as CASSLLLAGGPRNEQFF.

The V call is TRBV28, the J call TRBJ2-1; D is ambiguous. CDR1 is MDHEN and CDR2 is SYDVKM in the germline V gene. V was clipped by 5 bases and J by 3 bases, with 11 bases between them. This CDR3 has 14 amino acids. DNA of the CDR3: TGTGCCAGCAGTCCCCAATCACGCTACAATGAGCAGTTCTTC. Translated, it gives CASSPQSRYNEQFF.

This chain joins TRBV19 and TRBJ1-5; D is perhaps TRBD1 (5 bases). The CDR3 totals 17 residues. Trimming left V 4 bases short and J 5 bases short, with 21 bases between. Germline V gene data show CDR1 as LNHDA and CDR2 as SQIVND (reference sequence). CDR3: CASSRGLKYKLDQPQHF. CDR3 in DNA: TGTGCCAGTAGTAGGGGACTAAAATATAAGCTAGATCAGCCCCAGCATTTT.

This clone was detected once. The chain carries TRBV9 and TRBJ1-4, with a weak D call TRBD1 (5 bases). The CDR3 length is 16 residues. Trimming removed 3 bases at V and 2 bases at J, with 14 bases between. Germline CDR1 SGDLS, CDR2 YYNGEE. CDR3 region: CASSEGTDLTNEKLFF. CDR3 nucleotides: TGTGCCAGCAGCGAAGGGACGGACCTTACTAATGAAAAACTGTTTTTT.